This T cell receptor (beta chain) is drawn from a study of cytomegalovirus exposure and HLA in healthy donors. Study summary: The approximately 670 first-cohort repertoires shared a platform with the roughly 120 validation repertoires, as reported in a later analysis. Whole-study findings and limits: As confirmed in vitro, three CMV-associated chains were specific for CMV antigens. Accounts indicate the classifier identified cytomegalovirus status with strong specificity and sensitivity.

Turning to this clone: What it binds is not known.

The length of the CDR3 is 15 residues. The germline V and J ends were trimmed by 4 bases and 2 bases, with 16 bases remaining between them. In germline, CDR1 is SGHNT, CDR2 YYREEE (reference sequence). Method: immunoSEQ multiplex PCR; TCRdb's copy keeps in-frame clones and lacks some. The table lists approximately 220,000 clones, about nine tenths of them singletons. The receptor was isolated from a woman between 18 and 30 years old in good health and CMV-seronegative. The sequencing sample was made of PBMCs. This rearrangement joins TRBV5-4 to TRBJ2-7; no reliable D call. The chain's CDR3 is CASSVLPQDAYEQYF. Here the CDR3 DNA reads TGTGCCAGCAGCGTACTACCTCAAGATGCCTACGAGCAGTACTTC.